This T cell receptor (beta chain) was profiled in a study of tumor and adjacent non-tumor tissue in lung cancer. Study-level background: There were some 11 adenocarcinoma, a couple of squamous cell carcinoma and 1 small cell lung cancer cases.

The library came from three nested PCR rounds adapted from ARM-PCR protocols. TCRdb analysed the multiplex PCR reads with MiXCR anew, one entry per CDR3 protein. The data contain 220,000 or so distinct CDR3 sequences, about 71% of them seen just once; the ten biggest clones take up roughly 24%. Study-wide points: Tumor repertoires had a smaller top 100 clone share than normal lung. Higher tumor TCR diversity was associated with shorter survival. Significantly higher TCR diversity was found in tumor than normal lung.

This sample's RNA came from whole unsorted tissue. This clonotype was found a few times. The antigen is unknown. Losses at the gene ends were 3 bases for V and 5 bases for J; bases not matched to a gene: 4. The CDR3 consists of 14 residues. Per germline, CDR1 KGHSH and CDR2 LQKENI. The sequenced sample consisted of lung tumor tissue. The clonotype was recovered from a man between 60 and 70 years old with non-small cell lung cancer. The J gene is TRBJ2-7, the V gene TRBV18; 10 bases map to TRBD1. The CDR3 nucleotides read TGTGCCAGCTCACCCGTGGACAGGGGGAACGAGCAGTACTTC. Translated: CASSPVDRGNEQYF.